This T cell receptor beta chain stems from a study of CD8 T cells in ankylosing spondylitis. Using its own MiXCR run on the 5' RACE reads, TCRdb lists one record per CDR3 protein. Here the sample spans around 39,000 distinct CDR3 sequences, about 15% being singletons. The germline V and J ends were trimmed by 1 base and 3 bases, with 6 bases remaining between them. Germline V gene lookup returns CDR1 KGHDR and CDR2 SFDVKD. The CDR3 is 14 residues long. The chain couples TRBV24-1 to TRBJ1-3; D is unresolved. The TCR originated in a male donor with ankylosing spondylitis or in good health (not recorded which). The sequenced material came from blood. The CDR3: CATSDLRDGNTIYF. The CDR3 DNA reads TGTGCCACCAGTGATTTACGGGATGGAAACACCATATATTTT.